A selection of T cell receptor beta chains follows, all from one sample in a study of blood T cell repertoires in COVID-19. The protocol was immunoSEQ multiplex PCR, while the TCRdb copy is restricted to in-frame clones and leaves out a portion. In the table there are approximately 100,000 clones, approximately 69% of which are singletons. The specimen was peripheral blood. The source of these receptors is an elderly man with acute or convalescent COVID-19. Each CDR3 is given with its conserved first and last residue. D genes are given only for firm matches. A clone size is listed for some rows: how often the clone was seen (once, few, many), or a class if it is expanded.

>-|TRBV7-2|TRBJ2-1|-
CASSLGLVQFF
TGTGCCAGCAGCTTAGGACTAGTCCAGTTCTTC
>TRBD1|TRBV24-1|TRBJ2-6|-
CATKKQGSGANVLTF
TGTGCCACCAAAAAACAGGGGTCTGGGGCCAACGTCCTGACTTTC
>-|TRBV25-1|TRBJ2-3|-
CASTPGVYPGDTQYF
TGTGCCAGCACTCCCGGCGTTTACCCCGGGGATACGCAGTATTTT
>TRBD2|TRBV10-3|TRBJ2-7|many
CAISVGGSHSYEQYF
TGTGCCATCAGTGTTGGCGGGAGTCATTCCTACGAGCAGTACTTC
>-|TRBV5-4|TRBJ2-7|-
CASSLDAGPYEQYF
TGTGCCAGCAGCTTGGACGCGGGACCCTACGAGCAGTACTTC
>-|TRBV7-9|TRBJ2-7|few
CASTRDYEQYF
TGTGCCAGCACCCGCGACTACGAGCAGTACTTC
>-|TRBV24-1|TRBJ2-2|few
CATSDFYSGGELFF
TGTGCCACCAGTGATTTCTATAGTGGCGGGGAGCTGTTTTTT
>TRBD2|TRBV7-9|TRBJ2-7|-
CASSSAGGPYYEQYF
TGTGCCAGCAGCTCAGCGGGAGGGCCCTACTACGAGCAGTACTTC
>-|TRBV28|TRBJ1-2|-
CASSIPGSYYGYTF
TGTGCCAGCAGTATCCCGGGAAGTTACTATGGCTACACCTTC
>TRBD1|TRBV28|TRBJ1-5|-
CASSPRTGWNQPQHF
TGTGCCAGCAGTCCTCGGACAGGGTGGAATCAGCCCCAGCATTTT
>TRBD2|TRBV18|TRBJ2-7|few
CASSQNGLAASYEQYF
TGTGCCAGCTCTCAAAACGGACTAGCGGCGAGTTACGAGCAGTACTTC
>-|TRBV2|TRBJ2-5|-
CATGNRRSQETQYF
TGTGCCACGGGTAATAGACGGAGTCAAGAGACCCAGTACTTC
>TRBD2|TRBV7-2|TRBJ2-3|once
CASSSGLAGGEEDTQYF
TGTGCCAGCAGCTCCGGACTAGCGGGAGGGGAAGAGGATACGCAGTATTTT
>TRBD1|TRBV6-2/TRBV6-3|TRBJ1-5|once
CASSRAGGYSNQPQHF
TGTGCCAGCAGTCGGGCAGGGGGGTATAGCAATCAGCCCCAGCATTTT
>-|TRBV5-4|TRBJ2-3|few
CASSLRASGGTDTQYF
TGTGCCAGCAGCCTCCGGGCCTCGGGGGGCACAGATACGCAGTATTTT
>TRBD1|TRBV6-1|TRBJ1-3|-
CASSESTGTNTIYF
TGTGCCAGCAGTGAATCGACAGGGACAAACACCATATATTTT
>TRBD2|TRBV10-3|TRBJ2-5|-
CAISAPPRGRDQMGETQYF
TGTGCCATCAGTGCCCCCCCACGCGGGAGGGACCAAATGGGAGAGACCCAGTACTTC
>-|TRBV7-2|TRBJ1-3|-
CASSLGSSLSGNTIYF
TGTGCCAGCAGCTTAGGGAGCAGTCTCTCTGGAAACACCATATATTTT
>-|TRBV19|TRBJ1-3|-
CASTSGNTIYF
-
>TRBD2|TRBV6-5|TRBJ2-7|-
CASSSTSGTSEQYF
TGTGCCAGCAGTTCTACTAGCGGGACCTCCGAGCAGTACTTC
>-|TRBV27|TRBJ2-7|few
CASGLSYEQYF
TGTGCCAGCGGACTTTCCTACGAGCAGTACTTC
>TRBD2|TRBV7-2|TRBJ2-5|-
CASSLALAGGVETQYF
TGTGCCAGCAGCTTAGCACTAGCGGGAGGGGTGGAGACCCAGTACTTC
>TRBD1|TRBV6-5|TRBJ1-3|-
CASRRETGAGNTIYF
TGTGCCAGCAGAAGAGAGACAGGGGCTGGAAACACCATATATTTT
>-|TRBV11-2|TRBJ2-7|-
CASSPVSYEQYF
TGTGCCAGCAGCCCCGTGAGTTACGAGCAGTACTTC